These 14 T cell receptor beta chains were sequenced from one sample in a study of cytomegalovirus exposure and HLA in healthy donors. Sequencing was performed with immunoSEQ multiplex PCR; in TCRdb, only in-frame clones are kept and a portion is missing. The sample lists 100,000 to 150,000 clones, about 96% seen once, with 1.5% to 2% in the top ten. The sequenced sample was PBMCs. The receptor set was obtained from a man between 18 and 29 years old in good health and CMV-seronegative.

This clone showed up just once. The chain employs TRBV30 and TRBJ1-5; D gene unclear. The CDR3 is 13 residues long. The V gene lost 4 bases and the J gene lost 4 bases, with 11 bases spanning the gap. Germline V gene data show CDR1 as GTSNPN and CDR2 as SVGIG (reference sequence). Here the CDR3 reads CAWTRGPNQPQHF. The CDR3 coding sequence is TGTGCCTGGACCCGGGGTCCTAATCAGCCCCAGCATTTT.

V usage is TRBV6-5 and J usage is TRBJ2-7; D gene uncertain. The V end lost 2 bases, the J end lost 5 bases, and 7 bases lay between the germline ends. The CDR3 spans 12 residues. CDR1 and CDR2 from the germline V gene are MNHEY and SVGAGI. The CDR3 reads CASSYVSHEQYF. DNA of the CDR3: TGTGCCAGCAGTTACGTGAGCCACGAGCAGTACTTC.

The V and J genes are TRBV28 and TRBJ1-1; 8 bases match TRBD1. CDR1 is MDHEN and CDR2 is SYDVKM in the germline V gene. The CDR3 length is 15 residues. V was pared by 5 bases and J by 0 bases, with 5 bases of the junction left unmatched. The DNA for the CDR3 is TGTGCCAGCAGTACCCCAGGGGGCATGAACACTGAAGCTTTCTTT. Amino acids: CASSTPGGMNTEAFF.

The chain carries TRBV30 and TRBJ2-7, with 13 bases fitting TRBD2. Unmatched junction bases numbered 7, after V lost 2 bases and J lost 3 bases. This CDR3 spans 16 amino acids. Germline values: CDR1 GTSNPN, CDR2 SVGIG (reference sequence). The CDR3: CAWSTGLAGLIYEQYF. CDR3 DNA: TGTGCCTGGAGTACGGGACTAGCGGGACTCATCTACGAGCAGTACTTC.

This clone was recorded only once. CDR3 residues: CAWSGMEGGLTQHF. As DNA, the CDR3 is TGTGCCTGGAGTGGGATGGAAGGGGGACTAACCCAGCATTTT. The V gene is TRBV30, the J gene TRBJ1-5; D may be TRBD1 (6 bases). With 1 base removed from V and 11 bases from J, the gap between germline ends came to 18 bases. This CDR3 spans 14 amino acids. Per germline, CDR1 GTSNPN and CDR2 SVGIG (reference sequence).

The gene calls are TRBV27 and TRBJ1-6; D is perhaps TRBD1 (6 bases). Germline V gene lookup returns CDR1 MNHEY and CDR2 SMNVEV (reference sequence). The length of the CDR3 is 14 residues. Between the trimmed V and J ends, which lost 8 bases and 10 bases, there was a span of 18 bases. The CDR3 nucleotides are TGTGCCAGCTCACCGCGGGGGGCGGAATCACCCCTCCACTTT. Its protein is CASSPRGAESPLHF.

The V gene is TRBV11-3, the J gene TRBJ2-2; the D is unclear. Germline V gene data show CDR1 as SGHNT and CDR2 as YENEEA. This CDR3 comprises 13 residues. Trimming removed 4 bases from V and 4 bases from J, with 7 bases in between. The CDR3 protein is CASSSLVTGELFF. The CDR3 region has the DNA TGTGCCAGCAGCTCCTTAGTCACCGGGGAGCTGTTTTTT.

The CDR3 region is CASSQDRTPRGNQPQHF. CDR3 DNA sequence: TGCGCCAGCAGCCAAGATAGGACTCCTAGGGGCAATCAGCCCCAGCATTTT. The chain has TRBV4-1 and TRBJ1-5, with D unresolved. From germline, CDR1 is MGHRA and CDR2 YSYEKL. Trimming pared 0 bases from V and 2 bases from J, leaving 14 bases between. The CDR3 is 17 amino acids.

The rearrangement joins TRBV5-1 to TRBJ2-2; a possible D gene is TRBD1 (6 bases). V was pared by 4 bases and J by 3 bases, with 10 bases between. CDR1 and CDR2 from the germline V gene are SGHRS and YFSETQ. This CDR3 is built from 14 residues. The CDR3 region is CASSPDSHTGELFF. The CDR3 DNA is TGCGCCAGCAGCCCGGACAGCCACACCGGGGAGCTGTTTTTT.

This chain links TRBV7-9 with TRBJ1-3; D unresolved. V was trimmed by 11 bases and J by 0 bases, leaving 14 bases between them. Germline V lookup: CDR1 SEHNR, CDR2 FQNEAQ (reference sequence). This CDR3 has 14 residues. CDR3 region: CAARSPRSGNTIYF. In nucleotides, the CDR3 is TGTGCCGCCCGCAGTCCCCGCTCTGGAAACACCATATATTTT. Supplemented by reference TRBV7-9 and TRBJ1-3, the full variable domain reads DTGVSQNPRHKITKRGQNVTFRCDPISEHNRLYWYRQTLGQGPEFLTYFQNEAQLEKSRLLSDRFSAERPKGSFSTLEIQRTEQGDSAMYLCAARSPRSGNTIYFGEGSWLTVV.

The rearrangement uses TRBV5-1 and TRBJ1-2; a weak D match, TRBD1 (6 bases). V lost 5 bases and J 8 bases, leaving 19 bases between the germline ends. The CDR3 sequence is 14 residues long. Germline V gives CDR1 SGHRS, CDR2 YFSETQ. This chain's CDR3 is CASRFAGDMLGYTF. Written as DNA, the CDR3 is TGCGCCAGCAGATTCGCAGGGGATATGCTCGGCTACACCTTC.

The chain is built from TRBV4-3 and TRBJ1-1; no definite D call. The CDR3 has 15 amino acids. Germline CDR1 and CDR2: LGHNA and YSLEER. V was clipped by 0 bases and J by 3 bases, with 11 bases between them. The CDR3 DNA sequence: TGCGCCAGCAGCCAAGATTATCTCAGGTACACTGAAGCTTTCTTT. Translated: CASSQDYLRYTEAFF.

The chain employs TRBV30 and TRBJ2-6; D unresolved. The CDR3 is 15 amino acids. The germline V and J ends were trimmed by 4 bases and 4 bases, with 14 bases remaining between them. CDR1 GTSNPN and CDR2 SVGIG come from the germline V gene (reference sequence). CDR3 DNA: TGTGCCTGGACTGGAGCCTCCTCGGGGGCCAACGTCCTGACTTTC. It codes for CAWTGASSGANVLTF.

The chain carries TRBV27 and TRBJ2-7; D is perhaps TRBD1 (6 bases). The ends were cut back, 6 bases at V and 5 bases at J, with 14 bases in the middle. The length of the CDR3 is 13 residues. CDR1 and CDR2 (germline): MNHEY, SMNVEV (reference sequence). The CDR3 reads CASSRRGFHEQYF. CDR3 sequence (DNA): TGTGCCAGCAGCCGCAGGGGTTTCCACGAGCAGTACTTC.